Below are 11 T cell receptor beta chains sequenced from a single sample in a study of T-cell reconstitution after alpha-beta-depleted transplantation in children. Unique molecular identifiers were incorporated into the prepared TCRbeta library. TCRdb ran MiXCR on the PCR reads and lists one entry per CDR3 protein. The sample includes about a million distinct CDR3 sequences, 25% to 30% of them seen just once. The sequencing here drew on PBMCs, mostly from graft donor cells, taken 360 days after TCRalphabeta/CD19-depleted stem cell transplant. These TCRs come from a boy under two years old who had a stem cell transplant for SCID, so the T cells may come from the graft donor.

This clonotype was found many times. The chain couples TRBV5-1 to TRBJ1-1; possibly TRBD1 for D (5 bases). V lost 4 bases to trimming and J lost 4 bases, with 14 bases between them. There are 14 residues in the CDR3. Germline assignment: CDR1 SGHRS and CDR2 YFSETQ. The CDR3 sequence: CASSRLGGVTEAFF. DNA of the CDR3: TGCGCCAGCAGCCGGCTAGGAGGGGTCACTGAAGCTTTCTTT.

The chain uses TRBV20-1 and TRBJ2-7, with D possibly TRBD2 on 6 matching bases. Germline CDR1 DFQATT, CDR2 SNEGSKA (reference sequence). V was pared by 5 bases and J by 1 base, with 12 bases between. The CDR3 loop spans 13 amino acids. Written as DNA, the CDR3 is TGCAGTGCTCCCTCGACTAGTTCCTACGAGCAGTACTTC. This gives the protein CSAPSTSSYEQYF.

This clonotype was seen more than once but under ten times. This CDR3 reads CASSPLIRDREETQYF. The CDR3 nucleotides are TGTGCCAGCTCACCACTAATCCGGGACAGGGAAGAGACCCAGTACTTC. This chain connects TRBV18 to TRBJ2-5, with 9 bases fitting TRBD1. The CDR3 covers 16 residues. J lost 3 bases, V lost 1 base, and 6 bases had no gene match. Looked up from germline, CDR1 is KGHSH and CDR2 is LQKENI.

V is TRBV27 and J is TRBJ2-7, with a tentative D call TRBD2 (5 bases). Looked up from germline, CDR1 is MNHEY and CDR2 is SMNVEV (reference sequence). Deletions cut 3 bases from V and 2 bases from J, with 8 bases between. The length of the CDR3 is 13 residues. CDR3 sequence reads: CASSFAGPYEQYF. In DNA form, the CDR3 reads TGTGCCAGCAGTTTCGCGGGCCCCTACGAGCAGTACTTC.

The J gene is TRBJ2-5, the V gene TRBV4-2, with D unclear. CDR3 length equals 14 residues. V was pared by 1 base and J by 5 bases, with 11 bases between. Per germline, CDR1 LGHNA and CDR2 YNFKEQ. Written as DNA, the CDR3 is TGTGCCAGCAGCCAAGTGTCGGGCTTTGAGACCCAGTACTTC. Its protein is CASSQVSGFETQYF.

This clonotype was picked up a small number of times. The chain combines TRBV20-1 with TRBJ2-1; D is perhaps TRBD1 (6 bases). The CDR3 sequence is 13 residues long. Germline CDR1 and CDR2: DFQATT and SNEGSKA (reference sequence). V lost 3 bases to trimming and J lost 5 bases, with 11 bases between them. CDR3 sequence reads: CSASYRDHNEQFF. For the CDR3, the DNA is TGCAGTGCTAGTTACAGGGACCACAATGAGCAGTTCTTC.

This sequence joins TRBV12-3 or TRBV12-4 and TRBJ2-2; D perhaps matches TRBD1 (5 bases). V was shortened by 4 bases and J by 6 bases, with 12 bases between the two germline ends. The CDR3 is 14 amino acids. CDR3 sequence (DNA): TGTGCCAGCAGTTCCCAGGGTCTGCCCGGGGAGCTGTTTTTT. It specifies CASSSQGLPGELFF.

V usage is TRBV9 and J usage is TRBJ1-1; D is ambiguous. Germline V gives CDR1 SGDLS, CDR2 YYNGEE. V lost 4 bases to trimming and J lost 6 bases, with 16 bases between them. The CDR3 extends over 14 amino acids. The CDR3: CASSRHHGLAEAFF. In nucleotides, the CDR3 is TGTGCCAGCAGCCGACACCACGGGCTTGCTGAAGCTTTCTTT.

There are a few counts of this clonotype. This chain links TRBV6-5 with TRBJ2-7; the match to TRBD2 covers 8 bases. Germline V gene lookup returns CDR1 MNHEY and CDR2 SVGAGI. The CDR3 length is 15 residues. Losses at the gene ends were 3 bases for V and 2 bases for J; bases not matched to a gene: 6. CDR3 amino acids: CASSYSSGGTYEQYF. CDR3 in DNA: TGTGCCAGCAGTTATAGTTCGGGAGGGACCTACGAGCAGTACTTC.

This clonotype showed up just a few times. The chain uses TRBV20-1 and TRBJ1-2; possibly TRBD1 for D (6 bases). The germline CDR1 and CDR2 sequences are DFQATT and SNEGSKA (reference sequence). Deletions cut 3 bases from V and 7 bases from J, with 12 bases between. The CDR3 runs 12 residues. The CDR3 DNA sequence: TGCAGTGCTAGGACAGGTGAAGGTGGCTACACCTTC. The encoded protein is CSARTGEGGYTF.

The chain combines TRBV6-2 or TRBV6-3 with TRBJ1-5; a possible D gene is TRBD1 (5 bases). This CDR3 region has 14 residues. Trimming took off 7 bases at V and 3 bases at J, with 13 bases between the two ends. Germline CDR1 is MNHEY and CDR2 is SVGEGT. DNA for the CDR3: TGTGCCAGCAAGTCCGGGGCTCTCAATCAGCCCCAGCATTTT. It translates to CASKSGALNQPQHF.